This T cell receptor (beta chain) was captured by sequencing in a study of shared clonotypes between healthy human individuals. V lost 3 bases and J 0 bases, leaving 11 bases between the germline ends. The length of the CDR3 is 15 residues. Per the germline V gene, CDR1 is SGHDT and CDR2 is YYEEEE. Profiling relied on immunoSEQ multiplex PCR, and the TCRdb table lists in-frame clones only, not all of them. Seen here are about 1.5 million clones, around 98% observed once, and the top ten hold around 0.45%. This TCR was sampled from a man aged 30-40 years in good health. Sequenced material: naive CD4+ T cells sorted from blood. Subset denoted: CD45RA+ positively selected. V usage is TRBV5-6 and J usage is TRBJ2-3, with D possibly matching TRBD2 (5 bases). CDR3 nucleotide sequence: TGTGCCAGCAGCTCCCTGCGGGTTAGCACAGATACGCAGTATTTT. The encoded protein is CASSSLRVSTDTQYF.